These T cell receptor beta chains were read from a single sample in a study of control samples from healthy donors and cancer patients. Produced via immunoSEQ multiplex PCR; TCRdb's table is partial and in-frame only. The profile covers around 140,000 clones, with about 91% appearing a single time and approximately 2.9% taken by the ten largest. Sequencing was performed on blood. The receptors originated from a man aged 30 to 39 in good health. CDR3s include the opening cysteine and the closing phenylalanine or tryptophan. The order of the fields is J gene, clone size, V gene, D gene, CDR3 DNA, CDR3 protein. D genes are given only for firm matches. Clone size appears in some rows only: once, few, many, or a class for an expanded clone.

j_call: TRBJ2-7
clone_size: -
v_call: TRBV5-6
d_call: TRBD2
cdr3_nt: TGTGCCAGCAGCACTATAAGCGGGAGCTATTACGAGCAGTACTTC
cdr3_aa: CASSTISGSYYEQYF

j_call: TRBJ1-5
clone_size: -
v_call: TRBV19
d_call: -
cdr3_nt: TGTGCCAGTAGAAGCGGCAATCAGCCCCAGCATTTT
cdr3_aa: CASRSGNQPQHF

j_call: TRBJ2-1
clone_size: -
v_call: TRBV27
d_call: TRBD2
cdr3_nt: TGTGCCAGCAGTTTATCATCGGGACTAGCGGACTACAATGAGCAGTTCTTC
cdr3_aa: CASSLSSGLADYNEQFF

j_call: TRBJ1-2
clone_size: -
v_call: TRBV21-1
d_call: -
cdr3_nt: TGTGCCAGCATTTCCGACAGGGGGCGGGGAAATAACTATGGCTACACCTTC
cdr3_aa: CASISDRGRGNNYGYTF

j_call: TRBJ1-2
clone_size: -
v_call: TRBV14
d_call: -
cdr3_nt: TGTGCCAGCAGCCATCCCGGACAGCCTCCCTATGGCTACACCTTC
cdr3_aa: CASSHPGQPPYGYTF

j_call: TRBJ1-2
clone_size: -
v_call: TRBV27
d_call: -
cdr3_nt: TGTGCCAGCAGTTTAAGGGGGAACAGGGATGGTGGCTACACCTTC
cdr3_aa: CASSLRGNRDGGYTF

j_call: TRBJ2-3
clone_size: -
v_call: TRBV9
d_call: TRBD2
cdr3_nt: TGTGCCAGCACCGAAGGACTAGCGACAGATACGCAGTATTTT
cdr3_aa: CASTEGLATDTQYF

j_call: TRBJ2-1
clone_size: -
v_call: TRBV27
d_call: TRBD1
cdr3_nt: TGTGCCAGCAGTACGGACAGGGGCTTTGACAATGAGCAGTTCTTC
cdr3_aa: CASSTDRGFDNEQFF

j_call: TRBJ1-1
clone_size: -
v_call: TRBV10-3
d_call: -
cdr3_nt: TGTGCCATCAGTGACGGCGCCACTGAAGCTTTCTTT
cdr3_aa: CAISDGATEAFF

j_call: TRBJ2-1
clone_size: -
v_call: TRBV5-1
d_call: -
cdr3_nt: TGCGCCAGCAGCTTGGGGTGGGGAGATGAGCAGTTCTTC
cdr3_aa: CASSLGWGDEQFF

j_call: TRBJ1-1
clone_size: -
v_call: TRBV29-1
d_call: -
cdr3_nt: TGCAGCCCGCTGGCAGGGGCGAACACTGAAGCTTTCTTT
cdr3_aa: CSPLAGANTEAFF

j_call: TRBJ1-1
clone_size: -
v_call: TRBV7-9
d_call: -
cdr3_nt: TGTGCCAGCAGACAGACCCAGGGGCGCCGGACTGAAGCTTTCTTT
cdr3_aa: CASRQTQGRRTEAFF

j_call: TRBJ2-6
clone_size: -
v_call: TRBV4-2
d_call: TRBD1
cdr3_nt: TGTGCCAGCAGCCAAGCGACAGGGGGCGCGGGTGGGGCCAACGTCCTGACTTTC
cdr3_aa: CASSQATGGAGGANVLTF

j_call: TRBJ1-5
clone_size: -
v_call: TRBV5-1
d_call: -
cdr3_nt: TGCGCCAGCAGCCCTCAGGGGAATCAGCCCCAGCATTTT
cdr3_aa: CASSPQGNQPQHF

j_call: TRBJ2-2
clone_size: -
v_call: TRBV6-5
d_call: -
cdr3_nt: TGTGCCAGCAGTTACCTAAGCCCCCAAAATACCGGGGAGCTGTTTTTT
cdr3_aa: CASSYLSPQNTGELFF

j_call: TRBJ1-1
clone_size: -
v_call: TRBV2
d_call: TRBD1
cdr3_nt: TGTGCCAGCACAGGGGGGAATTCGATGAACACTGAAGCTTTCTTT
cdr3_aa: CASTGGNSMNTEAFF

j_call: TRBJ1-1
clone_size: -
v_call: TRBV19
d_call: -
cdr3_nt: TGTGCCAGTAGTATATCAGGGTTGAACACTGAAGCTTTCTTT
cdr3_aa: CASSISGLNTEAFF

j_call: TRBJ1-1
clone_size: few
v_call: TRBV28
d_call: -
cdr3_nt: TGTGCCAGCAGTACCCAGACAGTGCTCTTT
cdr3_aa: CASSTQTVLF

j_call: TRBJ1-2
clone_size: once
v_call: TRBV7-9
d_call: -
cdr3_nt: TGTGCCAGCAGCTTAGGAGTCCGGCAGGGTGAATGGGGCTACACCTTC
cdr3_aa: CASSLGVRQGEWGYTF

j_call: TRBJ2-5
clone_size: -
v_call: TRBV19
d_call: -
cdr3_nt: TGTGCCAGTAGTCCCGGGTGGTTGGAGACCCAGTACTTC
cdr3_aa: CASSPGWLETQYF

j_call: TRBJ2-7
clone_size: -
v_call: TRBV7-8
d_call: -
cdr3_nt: TGTGCCAGCAGTCCACTAGGGGCGGCTTGGATATCCTACGAGCAGTACTTC
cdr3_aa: CASSPLGAAWISYEQYF

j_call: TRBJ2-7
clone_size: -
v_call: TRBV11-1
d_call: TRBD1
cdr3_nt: TGTGCCAGCAGCCCCGGACCGGGACAGGGGGAATACGAGCAGTACTTC
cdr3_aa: CASSPGPGQGEYEQYF

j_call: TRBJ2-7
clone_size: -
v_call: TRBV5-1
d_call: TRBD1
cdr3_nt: TGCGCCAGCAGCGGGACAGGGATTCTTGAGCAGTACTTC
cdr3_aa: CASSGTGILEQYF

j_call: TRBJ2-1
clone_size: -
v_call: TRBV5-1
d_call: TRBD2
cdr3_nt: TGCGCCAGCAGCACGACTAGCGGGGCCGACAATGAGCAGTTCTTC
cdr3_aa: CASSTTSGADNEQFF

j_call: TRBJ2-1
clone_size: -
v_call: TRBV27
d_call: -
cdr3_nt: TGTGCCAGCAAACTCGGAGCGAGCCGAGGCAATGAGCAGTTCTTC
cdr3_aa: CASKLGASRGNEQFF

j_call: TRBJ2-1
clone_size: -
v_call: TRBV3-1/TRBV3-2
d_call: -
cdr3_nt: TGTGCCAGCAGCTACGACAGACCTAATGAGCAGTTCTTC
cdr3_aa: CASSYDRPNEQFF

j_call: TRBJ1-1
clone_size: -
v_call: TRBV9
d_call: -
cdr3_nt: TGTGCCAGCAGCTACAGCAGTGGTGAAGCTTTCTTT
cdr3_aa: CASSYSSGEAFF

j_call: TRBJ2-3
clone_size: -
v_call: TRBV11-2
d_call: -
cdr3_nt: TGTGCCAGCAGCTCCAGGGTGAGCACAGATACGCAGTATTTT
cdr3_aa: CASSSRVSTDTQYF

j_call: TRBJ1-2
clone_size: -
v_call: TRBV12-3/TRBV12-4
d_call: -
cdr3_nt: TGTGCCAGCAGCGATAGGATACCTTATGGCTACACCTTC
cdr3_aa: CASSDRIPYGYTF

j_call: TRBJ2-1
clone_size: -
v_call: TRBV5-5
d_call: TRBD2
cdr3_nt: TGTGCCAGCAACGTAGGGGACTATAGCAATGAGCAGTTCTTC
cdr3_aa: CASNVGDYSNEQFF

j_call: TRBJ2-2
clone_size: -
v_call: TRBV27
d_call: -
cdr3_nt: TGTGCCAGCAGTTGGGGCAGGAACACCGGGGAGCTGTTTTTT
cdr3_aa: CASSWGRNTGELFF

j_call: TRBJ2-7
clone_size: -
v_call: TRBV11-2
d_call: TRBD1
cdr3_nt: TGTGCCAGCAGAGCACAGGGGGACAACGAGCAGTACTTC
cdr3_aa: CASRAQGDNEQYF

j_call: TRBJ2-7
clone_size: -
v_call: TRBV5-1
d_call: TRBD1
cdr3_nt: TGCGCCAGCAGCTCCGGGACAGGTTCCTACGAGCAGTACTTC
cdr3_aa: CASSSGTGSYEQYF

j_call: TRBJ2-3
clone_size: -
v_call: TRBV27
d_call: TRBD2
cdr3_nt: TGTGCCAGCAGTCCCCCGACTAGCGGGGGTTCGACGCAGTATTTT
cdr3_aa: CASSPPTSGGSTQYF

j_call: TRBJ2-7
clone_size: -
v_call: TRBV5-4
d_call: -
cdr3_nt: TGTGCCAGCAGCGGCCGGGACAAATACGAGCAGTACTTC
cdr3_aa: CASSGRDKYEQYF

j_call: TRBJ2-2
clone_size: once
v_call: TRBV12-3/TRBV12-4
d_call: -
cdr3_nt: TGTGCCAGCAGTTTGGGGGCCGGGGAGCTGTTTTTT
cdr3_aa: CASSLGAGELFF

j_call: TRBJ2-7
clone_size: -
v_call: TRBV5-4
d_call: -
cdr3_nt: TGTGCCAGCAGCTTGGGGTCCTTCGAGCAGTACTTC
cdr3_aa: CASSLGSFEQYF

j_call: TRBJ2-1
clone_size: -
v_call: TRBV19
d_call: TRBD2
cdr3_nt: TGTGCCAGTAGTACAGGGACTAGCGGGGACTACAATGAGCAGTTCTTC
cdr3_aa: CASSTGTSGDYNEQFF

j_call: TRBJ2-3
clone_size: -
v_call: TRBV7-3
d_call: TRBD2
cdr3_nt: TGTGCCAGCAGCTTAAGGGGTAGCGGGTTAGCAGATACGCAGTATTTT
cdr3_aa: CASSLRGSGLADTQYF

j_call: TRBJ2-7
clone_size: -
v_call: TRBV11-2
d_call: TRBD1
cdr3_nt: TGTGCCAGCAGCTCCTGGACAGGATCCTTCTACGAGCAGTACTTC
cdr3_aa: CASSSWTGSFYEQYF

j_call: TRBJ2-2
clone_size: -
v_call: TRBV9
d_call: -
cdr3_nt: TGTGCCAGCAGCGTAGCTGGCTCCCCCGGGGAGCTGTTTTTT
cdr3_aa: CASSVAGSPGELFF

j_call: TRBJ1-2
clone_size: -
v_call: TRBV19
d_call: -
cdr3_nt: TGTGCCAGTAGGGTCCGGGGGGCCCTCTATGGCTACACCTTC
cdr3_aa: CASRVRGALYGYTF

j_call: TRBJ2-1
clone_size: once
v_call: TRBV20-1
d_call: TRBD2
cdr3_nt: TGCAGTGCTAGTAGTTTTCGGGGGGGCCCCGGTGAGCAGTTCTTC
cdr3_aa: CSASSFRGGPGEQFF

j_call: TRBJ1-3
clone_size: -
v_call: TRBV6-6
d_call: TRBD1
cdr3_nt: TGTGCCAGCAGTTCGACCCCAGGGGGCTCTGGAAACACCATATATTTT
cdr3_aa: CASSSTPGGSGNTIYF

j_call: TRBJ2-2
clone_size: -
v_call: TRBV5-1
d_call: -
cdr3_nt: TGCGCCAGCAGCTTGGTCCCAGGGTTACGCACCGGGGAGCTGTTTTTT
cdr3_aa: CASSLVPGLRTGELFF

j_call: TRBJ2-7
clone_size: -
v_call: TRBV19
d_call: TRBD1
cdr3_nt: TGTGCCAGTAGTGCCGGGACAGTCGGTGGGGAGCAGTACTTC
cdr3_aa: CASSAGTVGGEQYF

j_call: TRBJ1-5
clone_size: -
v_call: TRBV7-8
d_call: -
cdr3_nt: TGTGCCAGCAGCTACACCCCCGATCAGCCCCAGCATTTT
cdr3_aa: CASSYTPDQPQHF

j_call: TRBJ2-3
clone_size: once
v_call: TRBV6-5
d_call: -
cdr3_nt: TGTGCCAGCAGTTCATTGTGGAGCGCAGATACGCAGTATTTT
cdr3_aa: CASSSLWSADTQYF

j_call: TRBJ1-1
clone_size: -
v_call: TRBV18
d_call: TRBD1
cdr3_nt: TGTGCCAGCTCACCACCGACAGGGGGGAAGAACACTGAAGCTTTCTTT
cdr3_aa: CASSPPTGGKNTEAFF

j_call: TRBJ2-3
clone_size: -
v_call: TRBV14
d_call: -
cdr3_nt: TGTGCCAGCAGCGGGGCCCTGACAGATACGCAGTATTTT
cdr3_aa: CASSGALTDTQYF

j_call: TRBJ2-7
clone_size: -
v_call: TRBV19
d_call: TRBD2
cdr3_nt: TGTGCCAGTAGTATTACTAGCGGGAGCTACGAGCAGTACTTC
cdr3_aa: CASSITSGSYEQYF

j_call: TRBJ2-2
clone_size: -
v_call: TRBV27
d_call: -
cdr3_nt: TGTGCCAGCAGTATTCAGGGGAGCGGGGAGCTGTTTTTT
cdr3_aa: CASSIQGSGELFF

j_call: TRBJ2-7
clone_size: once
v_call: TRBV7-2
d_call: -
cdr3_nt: TGTGCCAGCAGCTTAAGCAGAGGGGCCTACGAGCAGTACTTC
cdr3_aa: CASSLSRGAYEQYF

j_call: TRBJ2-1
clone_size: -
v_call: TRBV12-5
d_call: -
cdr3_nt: TGTGCTAGTGGTTTTGGGCGCGCGGAGCAGTTCTTC
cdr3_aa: CASGFGRAEQFF

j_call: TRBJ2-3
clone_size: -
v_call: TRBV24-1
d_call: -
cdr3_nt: TGTGCCACCAGTGATTTACTGGACTATCTGGATACGCAGTATTTT
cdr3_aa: CATSDLLDYLDTQYF